These T cell receptor beta chains were read from a single sample in a study of human T cells and chemical hapten exposure. TCRdb re-derived calls from the RACE reads in MiXCR, one entry per CDR3 protein. The data show around 74,000 distinct CDR3 sequences, around 30% seen once. The sample in question was whole blood, obtained in connection with sensitization to the hapten diphenylcyclopropenone (DPC). All receptors come from a man aged 40-55 years with alopecia areata. Some clones in this sample may be carry-over from other donors' samples. Each CDR3 is given with its conserved first and last residue. Fields, in order: J gene, clone size, V gene, CDR3 length, D gene, CDR3 protein, CDR3 DNA. The D gene is left open where the match is weak. For some rows the clone size is stated as once, few or many, or as a class when expanded; others skip it.

>TRBJ1-6|.|TRBV18|14|TRBD1
CASSPGQGNSPLHF
TGTGCCAGCTCACCGGGACAGGGTAATTCACCCCTCCACTTT
>TRBJ2-3|.|TRBV12-3/TRBV12-4|14|.
CASRETGGTDTQYF
TGTGCCAGCAGAGAAACAGGAGGCACAGATACGCAGTATTTT
>TRBJ2-1|.|TRBV7-2|16|.
CASRLEATSSYNEQFF
TGTGCCAGCCGCCTCGAGGCCACAAGCTCCTACAATGAGCAGTTCTTC
>TRBJ2-1|.|TRBV20-1|13|TRBD2
CSARVAGYNEQFF
TGCAGTGCTAGGGTAGCGGGGTACAATGAGCAGTTCTTC
>TRBJ2-2|.|TRBV7-8|14|TRBD1
CASSWTGNTGELFF
TGTGCCAGCAGCTGGACAGGGAACACCGGGGAGCTGTTTTTT
>TRBJ2-6|few|TRBV28|17|TRBD1
CASSSRTGSSGANVLTF
TGTGCCAGCAGTTCTAGGACAGGGAGCTCTGGGGCCAACGTCCTGACTTTC
>TRBJ1-1|.|TRBV5-1|15|TRBD1
CASSPGTGRGTEAFF
TGCGCCAGCAGCCCAGGGACAGGGAGGGGCACTGAAGCTTTCTTT
>TRBJ2-5|.|TRBV20-1|12|.
CSASRPQETQYF
TGCAGTGCTTCCCGACCCCAAGAGACCCAGTACTTC
>TRBJ1-4|.|TRBV10-3|14|.
CAISEQNGNEKLFF
TGTGCCATCAGTGAACAAAACGGTAATGAAAAACTGTTTTTT
>TRBJ2-3|.|TRBV12-3/TRBV12-4|17|TRBD2
CASSFLGTGLAGHTQYF
TGTGCCAGCAGTTTTTTGGGGACGGGACTAGCGGGTCATACGCAGTATTTT
>TRBJ2-3|.|TRBV5-1|14|.
CASGGGRSADTQYF
TGCGCCAGCGGCGGAGGCCGAAGCGCAGATACGCAGTATTTT
>TRBJ2-5|few|TRBV20-1|12|TRBD1
CSAETGVETQYF
TGCAGTGCGGAAACAGGGGTGGAGACCCAGTACTTC
>TRBJ2-3|many|TRBV7-9|12|TRBD1
CASSSTRDREYF
TGTGCCAGCAGCTCGACCCGAGACAGGGAGTATTTT
>TRBJ1-5|few|TRBV19|14|.
CASSIDSSNQPQHF
TGTGCCAGTAGTATAGACAGTAGCAATCAGCCCCAGCATTTT
>TRBJ2-7|once|TRBV12-3/TRBV12-4|13|.
CASSIPGAYEQYF
TGTGCCAGCAGTATACCAGGGGCCTACGAGCAGTACTTC
>TRBJ2-7|.|TRBV7-2|13|TRBD1
CASSRRDSYEQYF
TGTGCCAGCAGCCGTCGGGACAGCTACGAGCAGTACTTC
>TRBJ2-5|.|TRBV11-1|13|TRBD2
CASSSGLGGTQYF
TGTGCCAGCAGCTCTGGACTAGGAGGGACCCAGTACTTC
>TRBJ2-1|.|TRBV5-6|16|.
CASSLAGRGPYNEQFF
TGTGCCAGCAGCTTGGCCGGCCGGGGCCCCTACAATGAGCAGTTCTTC
>TRBJ1-1|.|TRBV10-2|14|.
CASSDLGGGLEAFF
TGCGCCAGCAGTGACTTGGGGGGGGGGCTTGAAGCTTTCTTT
>TRBJ2-7|.|TRBV28|15|.
CASSFPPGDPYEQYF
TGTGCCAGCAGTTTCCCCCCCGGGGACCCCTACGAGCAGTACTTC
>TRBJ2-3|.|TRBV7-8|16|TRBD2
CASSQGVASGRDTQYF
TGTGCCAGCAGCCAGGGGGTGGCTAGCGGGAGAGATACGCAGTATTTT
>TRBJ1-1|few|TRBV14|15|.
CASSQVVGAVTEAFF
TGTGCCAGCAGCCAAGTGGTGGGGGCGGTCACTGAAGCTTTCTTT
>TRBJ2-2|.|TRBV15|16|.
CATSSGSTISTGELFF
TGTGCCACCAGCTCCGGGTCCACCATTTCCACCGGGGAGCTGTTTTTT
>TRBJ2-2|.|TRBV29-1|16|.
CSVGAGGGGGTGELFF
TGCAGCGTTGGGGCAGGAGGGGGCGGAGGCACCGGGGAGCTGTTTTTT
>TRBJ1-5|few|TRBV5-5|15|.
CASSLRVWGEQPQHF
TGTGCCAGCAGCTTGCGCGTGTGGGGAGAACAGCCCCAGCATTTT
>TRBJ2-7|few|TRBV7-3|13|TRBD1
CASSQGVAHEQYF
TGTGCCAGCAGTCAGGGGGTAGCCCACGAGCAGTACTTC
>TRBJ2-3|.|TRBV20-1|15|.
CSATPRRGRTDTQYF
TGCAGTGCCACCCCCAGGAGAGGGCGCACAGATACGCAGTATTTT
>TRBJ2-7|.|TRBV27|15|TRBD2
CASSLYGGSTYEQYF
TGTGCCAGCAGTTTATACGGCGGGAGTACCTACGAGCAGTACTTC
>TRBJ1-5|few|TRBV28|16|.
CASSPIVRGGNQPQHF
TGTGCCAGCAGTCCCATCGTACGGGGGGGCAATCAGCCCCAGCATTTT
>TRBJ2-1|.|TRBV20-1|16|TRBD2
CSASASGRHSYNEQFF
TGCAGTGCTAGCGCTAGCGGGAGACACTCCTACAATGAGCAGTTCTTC
>TRBJ2-7|.|TRBV4-3|16|TRBD2
CASSQDRPSGAYEQYF
TGCGCCAGCAGCCAAGATCGGCCTAGCGGGGCCTACGAGCAGTACTTC
>TRBJ1-4|few|TRBV7-8|14|TRBD1
CASSPRQGRAGLFF
TGTGCCAGCAGCCCGCGACAGGGCCGGGCGGGACTGTTTTTT
>TRBJ2-5|once|TRBV7-8|16|.
CASSLAPWTNAETQYF
TGTGCCAGCAGCTTAGCGCCCTGGACAAACGCAGAGACCCAGTACTTC
>TRBJ2-3|.|TRBV6-1|13|.
CASSEASTDTQYF
TGTGCCAGCAGTGAAGCGAGCACAGATACGCAGTATTTT